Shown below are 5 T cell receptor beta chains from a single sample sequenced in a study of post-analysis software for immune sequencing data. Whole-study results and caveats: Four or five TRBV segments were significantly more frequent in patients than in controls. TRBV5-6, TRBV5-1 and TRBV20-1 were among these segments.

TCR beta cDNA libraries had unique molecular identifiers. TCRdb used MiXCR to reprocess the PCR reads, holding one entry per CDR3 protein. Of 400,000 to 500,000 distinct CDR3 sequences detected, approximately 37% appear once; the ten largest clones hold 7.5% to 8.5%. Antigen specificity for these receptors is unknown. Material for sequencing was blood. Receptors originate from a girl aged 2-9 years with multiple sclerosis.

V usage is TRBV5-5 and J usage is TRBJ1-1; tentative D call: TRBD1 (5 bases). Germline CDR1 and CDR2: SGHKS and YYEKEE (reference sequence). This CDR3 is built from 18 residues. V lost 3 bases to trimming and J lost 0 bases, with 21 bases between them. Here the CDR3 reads CASSSAPGQGLMNTEAFF. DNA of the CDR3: TGTGCCAGCAGCTCCGCCCCGGGGCAGGGCCTTATGAACACTGAAGCTTTCTTT.

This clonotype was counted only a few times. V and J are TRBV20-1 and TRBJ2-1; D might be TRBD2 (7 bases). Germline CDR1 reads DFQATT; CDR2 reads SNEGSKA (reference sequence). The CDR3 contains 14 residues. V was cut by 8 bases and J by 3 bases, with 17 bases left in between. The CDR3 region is CSRRGASVYNEQFF. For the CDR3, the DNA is TGCAGTCGACGGGGGGCCTCAGTCTACAATGAGCAGTTCTTC.

CDR3 DNA sequence: TGTGCCAGCAGTTTACAAGGGACGGATTATGGCTACACCTTC. This translates into CASSLQGTDYGYTF. The chain combines TRBV28 with TRBJ1-2; D is perhaps TRBD1 (5 bases). The germline V gene has CDR1 MDHEN and CDR2 SYDVKM. The CDR3 loop spans 14 amino acids. With 2 bases removed from V and 5 bases from J, the gap between germline ends came to 12 bases.

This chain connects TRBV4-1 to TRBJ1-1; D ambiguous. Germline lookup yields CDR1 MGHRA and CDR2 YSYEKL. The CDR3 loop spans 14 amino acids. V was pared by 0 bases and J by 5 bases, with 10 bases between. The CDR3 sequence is CASSQERFGTEAFF. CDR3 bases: TGCGCCAGCAGCCAAGAAAGGTTCGGAACTGAAGCTTTCTTT.

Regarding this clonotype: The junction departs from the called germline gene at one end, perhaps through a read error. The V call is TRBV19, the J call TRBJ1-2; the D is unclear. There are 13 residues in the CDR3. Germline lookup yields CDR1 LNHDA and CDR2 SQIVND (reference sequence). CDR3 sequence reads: CASSMEVSCGYTF. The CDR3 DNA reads TGTGCCAGCAGTATGGAGGTGAGCTGTGGCTACACCTTC.